These 21 T cell receptor beta chains originate from one sample sequenced in a study of tumor-infiltrating lymphocytes in primary liver carcinoma. With around 490 ng total RNA as template and a constant-region primer, TCR beta cDNA was made. Construction of TCR beta libraries relied on three successive nested multiplex PCR rounds employing slightly modified ARM-PCR. A C-beta reverse primer and TRBV1-TRBV30 forward primers served in each of the first two PCR rounds, at roughly 10 cycles apiece. TCRdb ran MiXCR on the multiplex PCR reads and lists one entry per CDR3 protein. The repertoire holds approximately 92,000 distinct CDR3 sequences, with about 70% as singletons. Co-extracted RNA and DNA came from roughly 20-30 mg of unsorted bulk tissue. Sequenced: tumor-adjacent normal liver tissue. All receptors derive from a man in his forties with primary liver carcinoma and hepatitis B virus infection.

This clonotype showed up just a few times. This rearrangement joins TRBV11-2 to TRBJ2-1; D is possibly TRBD1 or TRBD2 (5 bases each). The germline V and J ends were trimmed by 8 bases and 9 bases, with 11 bases remaining between them. Germline CDR1 reads SGHAT; CDR2 reads FQNNGV. This CDR3 comprises 11 residues. The CDR3 region is CASLGVREQFF. The CDR3 DNA follows: TGTGCCAGCTTGGGGGTACGTGAGCAGTTCTTC.

J is TRBJ2-7 and V is TRBV11-2, with a tentative D call TRBD1 (5 bases). V was cut by 5 bases and J by 3 bases, with 17 bases left in between. The CDR3 is made up of 15 amino acids. CDR1 is SGHAT and CDR2 is FQNNGV in the germline V gene. The CDR3 loop is CASSLGHSRVYEQYF. Written as DNA, the CDR3 is TGTGCCAGCAGCCTGGGGCATTCCAGAGTCTACGAGCAGTACTTC.

This clonotype was seen a single time. This chain joins TRBV7-9 and TRBJ1-5; D not resolved. Germline values: CDR1 SEHNR, CDR2 FQNEAQ (reference sequence). The V gene lost 1 base and the J gene lost 5 bases, with 15 bases spanning the gap. The length of the CDR3 is 16 residues. This CDR3 reads CASSLGVGRMDQPQHF. CDR3 DNA sequence: TGTGCCAGCAGCTTAGGGGTTGGGCGAATGGATCAGCCCCAGCATTTT.

The chain links TRBV5-6 to TRBJ2-7; D perhaps matches TRBD2 (5 bases). V lost 6 bases and J 2 bases, leaving 12 bases between the germline ends. There are 13 residues in the CDR3. The germline V gene encodes CDR1 SGHDT and CDR2 YYEEEE. In DNA, the CDR3 is TGTGCCAGCACGAGTACTAGTGCCTACGAGCAGTACTTC. This codes for CASTSTSAYEQYF.

In its sample, this clonotype was seen once. A read error may be the cause here, since a much bigger clone is one base away. This chain connects TRBV30 to TRBJ2-3; D not resolved. V dropped 0 bases and J dropped 4 bases, with 14 bases sitting between them. The CDR3 contains 15 residues. Germline values: CDR1 GTSNPN, CDR2 SVGIG (reference sequence). The CDR3 here is CAWSVRLVSSDTQYF. The CDR3 DNA sequence: TGTGCCTGGAGTGTACGACTTGTTTCCTCAGATACGCAGTATTTT.

With regard to this clonotype: The junction departs from the called germline gene at one end, perhaps through a read error. The V call is TRBV12-3 or TRBV12-4, the J call TRBJ2-7; weak D call: TRBD1 (5 bases). CDR3 length equals 12 residues. The DNA of the CDR3 is TGTGCCAGCAATGCAGACAGTTACGAGCAGTATTTC. It translates to CASNADSYEQYF.

Ten or more counts support this clonotype. This chain joins TRBV6-1 and TRBJ1-5; D remains unclear. This CDR3 is 15 amino acids long. Germline V gene sequence: CDR1 MNHNS, CDR2 SASEGT. Trimming left V 2 bases short and J 0 bases short, with 8 bases between. The CDR3 bases are TGTGCCAGCAGTGAATACTGGGGTAGCAATCAGCCCCAGCATTTT. It encodes CASSEYWGSNQPQHF.

This clonotype was seen a few times. The CDR3 sequence: CASSSPGTDTQYF. CDR3 coding DNA: TGTGCCAGCAGCTCCCCGGGTACAGATACGCAGTATTTT. The chain has TRBV7-9 and TRBJ2-3; unclear D gene. Germline V gives CDR1 SEHNR, CDR2 FQNEAQ (reference sequence). This CDR3 is built from 13 residues. V was clipped by 4 bases and J by 3 bases, with 8 bases between them.

The rearrangement joins TRBV7-3 to TRBJ2-3, with D hard to call. V was shortened by 7 bases and J by 0 bases, with 8 bases between the two germline ends. Germline CDR1 is SGHTA and CDR2 is FQGTGA. CDR3 length: 13 amino acids. CDR3 amino acids: CASILNSTDTQYF. DNA for the CDR3: TGTGCCAGCATCCTGAATAGCACAGATACGCAGTATTTT.

This CDR3 reads CASSTIQIAGGRARSYTQYF. The CDR3 coding sequence is TGTGCCAGCAGCACCATACAAATCGCAGGGGGGAGGGCCCGGTCATATACGCAGTATTTT. The chain combines TRBV11-2 with TRBJ2-3; D possibly matches TRBD1 or TRBD2 (7 bases each). This CDR3 has 20 residues. V was clipped by 5 bases and J by 7 bases, with 34 bases between them. CDR1 SGHAT and CDR2 FQNNGV come from the germline V gene.

A note on this clonotype: The junction departs from the called germline gene at one end, perhaps through a read error. The chain joins TRBV11-2 to TRBJ2-5; the D gene is possibly TRBD1 (5 bases). The CDR3 extends over 17 amino acids. Germline V gene sequence: CDR1 SGHAT, CDR2 FQNNGV. CDR3: CAISLGALSGFQETQYF. CDR3 nucleotide sequence: TGTGCCATCAGCTTAGGGGCCTTGTCCGGCTTTCAAGAGACCCAGTACTTC.

In regard to this clonotype: A much bigger clone sits one base away, suggesting this may be a read error. The V and J genes are TRBV12-3 or TRBV12-4 and TRBJ1-1; D is unresolved. The germline V and J ends were trimmed by 3 bases and 10 bases, with 12 bases remaining between them. The CDR3 covers 12 residues. DNA of the CDR3: TGTGCCAGCAGTTTCGTCAAAGAGGGAGCTTTCTTT. This codes for CASSFVKEGAFF.

Comment on this clonotype: This may be a read error: a much more frequent sequence differs by one nucleotide. The chain uses TRBV5-6 and TRBJ2-1; the D is unclear. CDR1 and CDR2 (germline): SGHDT, YYEEEE. V lost 6 bases, J lost 0 bases, and 13 bases lay in between. The CDR3 covers 15 residues. In nucleotides, the CDR3 is TGTGCCAGCAACTCTCGTCCGGACTCCTACAATGAGCAGTTCTTC. As protein: CASNSRPDSYNEQFF.

A remark on this clonotype: One end of the junction is discordant with germline, which a read error may explain. The CDR3 nucleotides are TGCGCCAGCAGCTCCGCACTAGCGGAGGACTACATTGAGCAGTTCTTC. Translated: CASSSALAEDYIEQFF. The chain recombines TRBV4-1 with TRBJ2-1; 8 bases line up with TRBD2. The V gene's germline CDR1 is MGHRA and CDR2 YSYEKL. The CDR3 spans 16 residues.

As regards this clonotype: As the CDR3 is not closed by the conserved phenylalanine or tryptophan, this likely results from a read error. The chain uses TRBV11-2 and TRBJ2-7, with TRBD2 matching over 7 bases. V dropped 1 base and J dropped 6; count of bases not matched to a gene: 9. The CDR3 has 15 residues. Germline V CDR1 and CDR2: SGHAT, FQNNGV. The CDR3 nucleotides are TGTGCCAGCAGCTTAGGGGGCGGGAGTTGGGGCGAGCAGTACTTA. It specifies CASSLGGGSWGEQYL.

A remark on this clonotype: Likely a read error: the CDR3 ends without its conserved phenylalanine or tryptophan. No DNA is shown, since the ends of the CDR3 on it are uncertain; the CDR3 is the one TCRdb lists. The CDR3 sequence is CASIVEGMGTEALS. The chain couples TRBV11-2 to TRBJ1-1. Germline V gene lookup returns CDR1 SGHAT and CDR2 FQNNGV. The CDR3 has 14 amino acids, counting both end residues.

The V call is TRBV7-9, the J call TRBJ2-1, with 7 positions matching TRBD1. J gave up 2 bases and V 9 bases, and 10 bases lay outside the gene matches. CDR3 length: 15 residues. Germline lookup yields CDR1 SEHNR and CDR2 FQNEAQ (reference sequence). The CDR3 spells CARSIRQGPYNEQFF. The CDR3, as DNA: TGTGCCAGGAGCATCCGACAGGGACCCTACAATGAGCAGTTCTTC.

This clonotype was counted only a few times. Just one base apart from a much larger clone, this may be a read error. The chain is built from TRBV12-3 or TRBV12-4 and TRBJ2-1; 11 bases are shared with TRBD1. The CDR3 is 15 amino acids. CDR3 sequence: CVSSFGTGGYNEQFF. The DNA for the CDR3 is TGTGTCAGCAGTTTCGGGACAGGGGGCTACAATGAGCAGTTCTTC.

About this clonotype itself: Possible read error: a much larger clone is one base away. The chain is built from TRBV10-3 and TRBJ2-7, with TRBD1 matching over 7 bases. Germline V CDR1 and CDR2: ENHRY, SYGVKD. This CDR3 spans 15 amino acids. This CDR3 is CAVSDRDRNSYEQYF. CDR3 DNA: TGTGCCGTCAGTGACCGGGACAGAAACTCCTACGAGCAGTACTTC.

This clonotype turned up a few times. The junction does not match germline at one end; this may be a read error. The gene calls are TRBV7-2 and TRBJ2-7; 8 bases match TRBD1. From germline, CDR1 is SGHTA and CDR2 FQGNSA. This CDR3 contains 13 residues. DNA for the CDR3: TGTGCCAGCAGGTTAGGGACAGGTCTCGAGCAGTACTTC. This codes for CASRLGTGLEQYF.

Points on this clonotype: No conserved phenylalanine or tryptophan is present at the end of the CDR3, so a read error is the likely explanation. The chain recombines TRBV6-6 with TRBJ2-1; the D gene is possibly TRBD2 (6 bases). V was shortened by 7 bases and J by 9 bases, with 19 bases between the two germline ends. CDR3 length: 14 amino acids. CDR1 is MNHNY and CDR2 is SVGAGI in the germline V gene (reference sequence). The CDR3 region is CASNPEGRSTEQFL. The CDR3 coding sequence is TGTGCCAGCAACCCGGAGGGCAGGAGCACTGAGCAGTTCTTA.